This entry features one T cell receptor beta chain sequence. This entry belongs to a study of blood T cell repertoires in COVID-19. Study summary: Samples of COVID-19 (acute and convalescent) were obtained from the United States, Italy and Spain.

The CDR3 length is 11 residues. Losses at the gene ends were 5 bases for V and 7 bases for J; bases not matched to a gene: 1. Germline V gene sequence: CDR1 SEHNR, CDR2 FQNEAQ (reference sequence). Original handling: The assay estimated nucleated cells by amplifying reference gene primers. TCRdb's table, derived via immunoSEQ multiplex PCR, lists solely in-frame clones and lacks some. V and J calls and clone size come straight from that table; D and trimming were deduced from the DNA. This sample carries 140,000 to 150,000 clones, over 75% of them seen once, and the ten largest clones take more than 7.5%.

The chain employs TRBV7-9 and TRBJ1-1; 7 bases agree with TRBD1. The specimen sequenced was peripheral blood. This sequence was found in a woman aged 60-75 years with COVID-19, enrolled during active disease. Here the CDR3 DNA reads TGTGCCAGCAGCCGGGACAGTGAAGCTTTCTTT. Translated: CASSRDSEAFF.